The 30 T cell receptor beta chains listed next were all sequenced from one sample in a study of T cell responses to AZD1222 COVID-19 vaccine. TCRdb's copy holds only in-frame clones and misses some; the assay was immunoSEQ multiplex PCR. The profile covers some 31,000 clones, with around 87% appearing a single time and approximately 14% taken by the ten largest. Sequencing was performed on peripheral blood, taken 28 days after the second AZD1222 dose. The receptors originated from an adult who received the AZD1222 COVID-19 vaccine.

This clone has just a few counts. The chain is built from TRBV6-5 and TRBJ2-5; D is unresolved. The ends were cut back, 2 bases at V and 2 bases at J, with 12 bases in the middle. CDR3 length: 15 amino acids. Germline CDR1 and CDR2: MNHEY and SVGAGI. The CDR3 bases are TGTGCCAGCAGTTACGGTGTTGGGCCTCAAGAGACCCAGTACTTC. Residues: CASSYGVGPQETQYF.

The V call is TRBV4-1, the J call TRBJ1-6; TRBD1 might be the D (5 bases). V was cut by 4 bases and J by 8 bases, with 15 bases left in between. The CDR3 totals 15 residues. CDR1 and CDR2 (germline): MGHRA, YSYEKL. The CDR3 loop is CASSLRNQGDSPLHF. CDR3 nucleotide sequence: TGCGCCAGCAGCCTACGTAATCAGGGTGATTCACCCCTCCACTTT.

J is TRBJ1-1 and V is TRBV7-2, with D perhaps matching TRBD1 (6 bases). Per germline, CDR1 SGHTA and CDR2 FQGNSA. This CDR3 spans 14 amino acids. Trimming cost V 1 base and J 6 bases, with 12 bases left between them. In DNA, the CDR3 is TGTGCCAGCAGCTTAGAGGGGGGGCTCGCTGAAGCTTTCTTT. This encodes CASSLEGGLAEAFF.

The V and J genes are TRBV5-1 and TRBJ2-2; D may be TRBD1 (5 bases). The CDR3 sequence is 16 residues long. Germline values: CDR1 SGHRS, CDR2 YFSETQ. Trimming stripped 1 base from V and 2 bases from J, with 12 bases between. The CDR3 loop reads CASSLSLGANTGELFF. The CDR3 nucleotides read TGCGCCAGCAGCTTGTCGTTAGGGGCAAACACCGGGGAGCTGTTTTTT.

The DNA of the CDR3 is TGTGCCAGTAGTATAGTAGGGCAGAACTCCTACGAGCAGTACTTC. Translated: CASSIVGQNSYEQYF. The chain combines TRBV19 with TRBJ2-7; D ambiguous. V shed 1 base and J shed 0 bases, with 10 bases lying between them. This CDR3 has 15 residues. The germline V gene encodes CDR1 LNHDA and CDR2 SQIVND (reference sequence). The full variable domain, with the rest looked up from reference TRBV19 and TRBJ2-7, is DGGITQSPKYLFRKEGQNVTLSCEQNLNHDAMYWYRQDPGQGLRLIYYSQIVNDFQKGDIAEGYSVSREKKESFPLTVTSAQKNPTAFYLCASSIVGQNSYEQYFGPGTRLTVT.

The sample holds one count of this clone. The CDR3 sequence: CASSATGIRVSEAFF. CDR3 coding DNA: TGTGCCAGCAGTGCCACAGGAATCCGAGTCTCTGAAGCTTTCTTT. The chain carries TRBV25-1 and TRBJ1-1; TRBD1 might be the D (5 bases). This CDR3 region has 15 residues. Germline CDR1 and CDR2: MGHDK and SYGVNS. The germline V and J ends were trimmed by 4 bases and 6 bases, with 18 bases remaining between them.

V and J are TRBV5-8 and TRBJ1-5; TRBD1 agrees at 8 bases. V lost 4 bases and J lost 4; bases outside the gene matches: 4. CDR3 length: 14 residues. The germline gives CDR1 SGHTS, CDR2 YDEGEE. CDR3 region: CASSHDRGNQPQHF. The CDR3 bases are TGTGCCAGCAGCCATGACAGGGGAAATCAGCCCCAGCATTTT. Variable domain in full (rest from reference TRBV5-8 and TRBJ1-5): EAGVTQSPTHLIKTRGQQATLRCSPISGHTSVYWYQQALGLGLQFLLWYDEGEERNRGNFPPRFSGRQFPNYSSELNVNALELEDSALYLCASSHDRGNQPQHFGDGTRLSIL.

The chain uses TRBV19 and TRBJ2-7; D call uncertain. Trimming cost V 0 bases and J 7 bases, with 10 bases left between them. This CDR3 contains 13 residues. Germline-derived CDR1 and CDR2 are LNHDA and SQIVND (reference sequence). CDR3 bases: TGTGCCAGTAGTATAGAGGCGGATGGAGAGCAGTACTTC. Protein sequence: CASSIEADGEQYF. The variable domain in full, with the rest retrieved from reference TRBV19 and TRBJ2-7, is DGGITQSPKYLFRKEGQNVTLSCEQNLNHDAMYWYRQDPGQGLRLIYYSQIVNDFQKGDIAEGYSVSREKKESFPLTVTSAQKNPTAFYLCASSIEADGEQYFGPGTRLTVT.

The rearrangement joins TRBV7-9 to TRBJ2-3; D gene unclear. CDR3 length: 13 residues. CDR1 and CDR2 from the germline V gene are SEHNR and FQNEAQ (reference sequence). Trimming shortened V by 2 bases and J by 0 bases, and 3 bases separated the two germline ends. As DNA, the CDR3 is TGTGCCAGCAGCTTATTTAGCACAGATACGCAGTATTTT. Its protein is CASSLFSTDTQYF. The full variable domain, in which reference TRBV7-9 and TRBJ2-3 provide the parts outside the CDR3, is DTGVSQNPRHKITKRGQNVTFRCDPISEHNRLYWYRQTLGQGPEFLTYFQNEAQLEKSRLLSDRFSAERPKGSFSTLEIQRTEQGDSAMYLCASSLFSTDTQYFGPGTRLTVL.

This clone has just one count. This chain connects TRBV14 to TRBJ2-7, with 7 bases fitting TRBD2. J was trimmed by 4 bases and V by 0 bases; bases with no gene match: 3. The CDR3 runs to 14 residues. Germline values: CDR1 SGHDN, CDR2 FVKESK. The CDR3 DNA sequence: TGTGCCAGCAGCCAAGATCGAGCGGGGTACGAGCAGTACTTC. Its protein is CASSQDRAGYEQYF.

This chain links TRBV15 with TRBJ2-6; D may be TRBD2 (6 bases). V lost 8 bases and J lost 0, with 14 bases in between. This CDR3 region has 16 residues. Germline CDR1 is LNHNV and CDR2 is YYDKDF (reference sequence). The CDR3 loop is CATSWGEDSGANVLTF. The CDR3 nucleotides are TGTGCCACCTCGTGGGGGGAGGACTCTGGGGCCAACGTCCTGACTTTC.

The J gene is TRBJ2-5, the V gene TRBV7-2, with 9 bases that match TRBD2. Germline lookup yields CDR1 SGHTA and CDR2 FQGNSA. V lost 4 bases and J lost 5; bases outside the gene matches: 11. CDR3 length equals 16 residues. CDR3 DNA sequence: TGTGCCAGCAGCTCGACGGCGTACACTAGCGGGGAGACCCAGTACTTC. It is translated as CASSSTAYTSGETQYF.

The rearrangement joins TRBV6-2 or TRBV6-3 to TRBJ1-2; D ambiguous. Trimming left V 5 bases short and J 8 bases short, with 15 bases between. This CDR3 contains 13 residues. The germline CDR1 and CDR2 sequences are MNHEY and SVGEGT. Here the CDR3 DNA reads TGTGCCAGCAGTCCCGGGCCCGGAGGGGGCTACACCTTC. Translated, it gives CASSPGPGGGYTF.

The chain uses TRBV10-3 and TRBJ2-2; possible D gene TRBD2, 6 bases. V lost 7 bases, J lost 3 bases, and 12 bases lay in between. This CDR3 spans 14 amino acids. The germline V gene has CDR1 ENHRY and CDR2 SYGVKD. For the CDR3, the DNA is TGTGCCATCAAATCGGGGGTTGACACCGGGGAGCTGTTTTTT. It encodes CAIKSGVDTGELFF.

This clone came up once. The chain couples TRBV6-2 or TRBV6-3 to TRBJ1-2; D remains unclear. Germline lookup yields CDR1 MNHEY and CDR2 SVGEGT. Between the trimmed V and J ends, which lost 6 bases and 3 bases, there was a span of 14 bases. The length of the CDR3 is 14 residues. The CDR3 region has the DNA TGTGCCAGCAGCCTAACGAGGGAGGACTATGGCTACACCTTC. It translates to CASSLTREDYGYTF.

The V gene is TRBV7-6, the J gene TRBJ2-5, with TRBD1 matching over 7 bases. Trimming cost V 5 bases and J 2 bases; bases outside gene matches: 8. The CDR3 loop spans 15 amino acids. The germline V gene has CDR1 SGHVS and CDR2 FNYEAQ. The CDR3, as DNA: TGTGCCAGCAGCCGGACCGGGACAGAACAAGAGACCCAGTACTTC. Its protein is CASSRTGTEQETQYF.

The chain links TRBV3-1 (or the pseudogene TRBV3-2) to TRBJ2-3, with D hard to call. This CDR3 spans 14 amino acids. V was shortened by 7 bases and J by 0 bases, with 11 bases between the two germline ends. The germline V gene encodes CDR1 LGHDT and CDR2 YNNKEL (reference sequence). This chain's CDR3 is CASTRPYSTDTQYF. In DNA form, the CDR3 reads TGTGCCAGCACCCGACCGTACAGCACAGATACGCAGTATTTT.

This clone was seen only a few times. The gene calls are TRBV5-1 and TRBJ2-5; the match to TRBD1 covers 7 bases. Germline V gives CDR1 SGHRS, CDR2 YFSETQ. Trimming cost V 2 bases and J 5 bases; bases outside gene matches: 12. The CDR3 is 16 residues long. CDR3 DNA sequence: TGCGCCAGCAGCTTCCGACCCCCGACAGGGCGGGAGACCCAGTACTTC. This codes for CASSFRPPTGRETQYF. The full variable domain, its missing parts supplied by reference TRBV5-1 and TRBJ2-5, is KAGVTQTPRYLIKTRGQQVTLSCSPISGHRSVSWYQQTPGQGLQFLFEYFSETQRNKGNFPGRFSGRQFSNSRSEMNVSTLELGDSALYLCASSFRPPTGRETQYFGPGTRLLVL.

The CDR3 nucleotides read TGTGCCAGCAGTAACCGACAGGGAACGAACACTGAAGCTTTCTTT. This gives the protein CASSNRQGTNTEAFF. The rearrangement links TRBV6-2 or TRBV6-3 to TRBJ1-1; TRBD1 matches at 7 bases. V was clipped by 5 bases and J by 1 base; unmatched bases: 7. This CDR3 contains 15 residues. Germline V gene data show CDR1 as MNHEY and CDR2 as SVGEGT.

The J gene is TRBJ1-3, the V gene TRBV7-2, with TRBD1 identical over 8 bases. The germline V gene has CDR1 SGHTA and CDR2 FQGNSA. V shed 5 bases and J 4 bases; nucleotides not matched to a gene: 4. CDR3 size: 14 residues. The CDR3 sequence is CASSPRGLGNTIYF. The CDR3 DNA is TGTGCCAGCAGCCCCAGGGGGCTCGGAAACACCATATATTTT.

J is TRBJ2-2 and V is TRBV5-4; TRBD1 is a possible D gene (5 bases). Germline V gives CDR1 SGHNT, CDR2 YYREEE (reference sequence). The CDR3 sequence is 13 residues long. Trimming stripped 10 bases from V and 0 bases from J, with 10 bases between. CDR3 sequence (DNA): TGTGCCGGGGCGGTTACGAACACCGGGGAGCTGTTTTTT. Its protein is CAGAVTNTGELFF.

This clone was recorded a few times. The chain uses TRBV7-9 and TRBJ1-1; 9 bases are shared with TRBD1. V lost 4 bases, J lost 5 bases, and 14 bases stayed unmatched. Germline V CDR1 and CDR2: SEHNR, FQNEAQ (reference sequence). CDR3 length equals 17 residues. CDR3: CASSSHDLQGARTEAFF. CDR3 in DNA: TGTGCCAGCAGCTCCCACGACCTACAGGGGGCGAGAACTGAAGCTTTCTTT.

A few counts support this clone. This rearrangement joins TRBV15 to TRBJ2-1; 8 bases are a match to TRBD1. Germline V gene lookup returns CDR1 LNHNV and CDR2 YYDKDF (reference sequence). This CDR3 comprises 13 residues. Losses at the gene ends were 8 bases for V and 6 bases for J; bases not matched to a gene: 6. The CDR3 region is CATAGQGFNEQFF. The CDR3 DNA follows: TGTGCCACCGCCGGACAGGGCTTCAATGAGCAGTTCTTC.

This clone appeared a few times. The chain couples TRBV30 to TRBJ1-2, with 7 bases identical to TRBD1. CDR1 is GTSNPN and CDR2 is SVGIG in the germline V gene (reference sequence). After removal of 5 bases from V and 8 bases from J, the junction contained 11 bases not matched to a gene. This CDR3 comprises 13 residues. For the CDR3, the DNA is TGTGCCTGGCGCGACAGGGTGAGGGGGGGCTACACCTTC. Its protein product is CAWRDRVRGGYTF.

The gene calls are TRBV4-3 and TRBJ2-3, with no clear D. Germline CDR1 reads LGHNA; CDR2 reads YSLEER. The ends were cut back, 0 bases at V and 3 bases at J, with 10 bases in the middle. This CDR3 region has 15 residues. The DNA of the CDR3 is TGCGCCAGCAGCCAAGATCGAGTTTGGACAGATACGCAGTATTTT. The encoded protein is CASSQDRVWTDTQYF.

The chain recombines TRBV20-1 with TRBJ1-1; D unresolved. The CDR3 has 11 residues. Trimming stripped 1 base from V and 1 base from J, with 1 base between. The V gene's germline CDR1 is DFQATT and CDR2 SNEGSKA (reference sequence). CDR3 sequence reads: CSARGNTEAFF. In DNA, the CDR3 is TGCAGTGCTAGAGGGAACACTGAAGCTTTCTTT.

The genes are TRBV14 and TRBJ1-2; D gene uncertain. In germline, CDR1 is SGHDN, CDR2 FVKESK. Trimming removed 4 bases from V and 6 bases from J, with 12 bases in between. The CDR3 length is 13 residues. The CDR3 reads CASSRLRTDGYTF. CDR3 in DNA: TGTGCCAGCAGCCGCCTCAGGACTGATGGCTACACCTTC.

This chain links TRBV19 with TRBJ1-2; 8 positions match TRBD1. Germline V gene lookup returns CDR1 LNHDA and CDR2 SQIVND (reference sequence). This CDR3 contains 14 residues. Unmatched junction bases numbered 10, after V lost 8 bases and J lost 5 bases. CDR3: CASGTPRQGYGYTF. The CDR3 region has the DNA TGTGCCAGTGGAACCCCGAGACAGGGGTATGGCTACACCTTC.

Concerning this clone: One junction end disagrees with the germline gene, perhaps due to a read error. This rearrangement joins TRBV7-2 to TRBJ2-3; D unclear. The germline V gene encodes CDR1 SGHTA and CDR2 FQGNSA. The CDR3 has 11 residues. CDR3 sequence reads: CASSTFTELLF. The DNA for the CDR3 is TGTGCCAGCAGCACATTTACCGAGCTGCTTTTT.

The gene calls are TRBV7-9 and TRBJ2-1; 12 nucleotides match TRBD2. The CDR3 has 15 residues. Trimming removed 0 bases from V and 7 bases from J; junction bases left unmatched: 1. Germline CDR1 reads SEHNR; CDR2 reads FQNEAQ (reference sequence). The CDR3 spells CASSLATSGGNEQFF. The CDR3 DNA reads TGTGCCAGCAGCTTAGCGACTAGCGGGGGTAATGAGCAGTTCTTC.